These 14 T cell receptor beta chains originate from one sample sequenced in a study of blood T cell repertoires in COVID-19. Sequencing was performed with immunoSEQ multiplex PCR; in TCRdb, only in-frame clones are kept and a portion is missing. Seen here are under 350,000 clones, about 86% observed once, and the top ten hold 3.6%. Sequencing input: peripheral blood. The receptor source for this set is a man between 18 and 35 years old with active or convalescent COVID-19.

The CDR3 region has the DNA TGTGCCAGCAGCTTTGGGACAGTTGAAGCTTTCTTT. Residues: CASSFGTVEAFF. This chain connects TRBV13 to TRBJ1-1; TRBD1 aligns across 7 bases. V lost 3 bases and J lost 7; bases outside the gene matches: 2. The germline V gene has CDR1 PRHDT and CDR2 FYEKMQ (reference sequence). The CDR3 totals 12 residues.

In its sample, this clone was seen once. The V and J genes are TRBV5-1 and TRBJ1-6, with a weak D call TRBD1 (6 bases). The germline V gene encodes CDR1 SGHRS and CDR2 YFSETQ. The V and J ends lost 0 bases and 7 bases respectively, with 14 bases between them. The CDR3 length is 16 residues. In DNA, the CDR3 is TGCGCCAGCAGCTTGGTGCCCGGGACATACAATTCACCCCTCCACTTT. Its translation: CASSLVPGTYNSPLHF.

In its sample, this clone was seen a few times. The CDR3 region is CASCSGTPTNEKLFF. CDR3 bases: TGCGCCAGCTGCTCTGGGACACCAACTAATGAAAAACTGTTTTTT. The V call is TRBV5-1, the J call TRBJ1-4, with a weak D call TRBD1 (6 bases). The CDR3 contains 15 residues. V was clipped by 7 bases and J by 0 bases, with 13 bases between them. Germline-derived CDR1 and CDR2 are SGHRS and YFSETQ.

The chain combines TRBV15 with TRBJ1-2; D is uncertain. CDR3 length: 15 amino acids. V lost 0 bases, J lost 4 bases, and 12 bases lay in between. Germline V gene data show CDR1 as LNHNV and CDR2 as YYDKDF (reference sequence). CDR3 sequence (DNA): TGTGCCACCAGCAGAGATCGTGGGCAGGCCTATGGCTACACCTTC. Translation gives CATSRDRGQAYGYTF.

Here the CDR3 DNA reads TGTGCCACCCGTCGGACAAAGCCCTACGAGCAGTACTTC. This encodes CATRRTKPYEQYF. This chain uses TRBV27 with TRBJ2-7, with a possible D match to TRBD1 (5 bases). Trimming removed 10 bases from V and 2 bases from J, with 15 bases in between. Germline V gene data show CDR1 as MNHEY and CDR2 as SMNVEV (reference sequence). The CDR3 sequence is 13 residues long.

The V and J genes are TRBV20-1 and TRBJ1-1; maybe TRBD1 (6 bases). Per the germline V gene, CDR1 is DFQATT and CDR2 is SNEGSKA (reference sequence). Between the trimmed V and J ends, which lost 7 bases and 7 bases, there was a span of 10 bases. CDR3 length equals 10 residues. The CDR3 protein is CSVWTVEAFF. Here the CDR3 DNA reads TGCAGTGTTTGGACAGTTGAAGCTTTCTTT.

The chain is built from TRBV19 and TRBJ2-1; 8 nucleotides align to TRBD2. The J segment lost 4 bases and the V segment lost 4 bases, leaving 6 bases of the junction unmatched. CDR1 is LNHDA and CDR2 is SQIVND in the germline V gene (reference sequence). CDR3 length equals 15 residues. DNA of the CDR3: TGTGCCAGTAGTACTACGGGGGGGCCTTACAATGAGCAGTTCTTC. Its translation is CASSTTGGPYNEQFF. Drawing the rest from reference TRBV19 and TRBJ2-1, the complete variable domain is DGGITQSPKYLFRKEGQNVTLSCEQNLNHDAMYWYRQDPGQGLRLIYYSQIVNDFQKGDIAEGYSVSREKKESFPLTVTSAQKNPTAFYLCASSTTGGPYNEQFFGPGTRLTVL.

V usage is TRBV7-9 and J usage is TRBJ2-5, with D hard to call. The V end lost 4 bases, the J end lost 1 base, and 16 bases lay between the germline ends. Germline CDR1 is SEHNR and CDR2 is FQNEAQ (reference sequence). The CDR3 loop spans 16 amino acids. The CDR3: CASSSTNRWAQETQYF. The CDR3 DNA follows: TGTGCCAGCAGCTCTACCAACCGGTGGGCCCAAGAGACCCAGTACTTC.

The genes are TRBV5-6 and TRBJ2-2, with D possibly TRBD1 on 6 matching bases. The V end lost 3 bases, the J end lost 7 bases, and 16 bases lay between the germline ends. Germline loops: CDR1 SGHDT, CDR2 YYEEEE. The CDR3 has 15 residues. This CDR3 reads CASSSRGTIGGELFF. CDR3 nucleotide sequence: TGTGCCAGCAGCTCTCGAGGGACAATCGGCGGGGAGCTGTTTTTT. The full variable domain, completed using reference TRBV5-6 and TRBJ2-2, is DAGVTQSPTHLIKTRGQQVTLRCSPKSGHDTVSWYQQALGQGPQFIFQYYEEEERQRGNFPDRFSGHQFPNYSSELNVNALLLGDSALYLCASSSRGTIGGELFFGEGSRLTVL.

This chain joins TRBV10-3 and TRBJ2-1, with 8 nucleotides matching TRBD1. J lost 2 bases, V lost 7 bases, and 4 bases had no gene match. CDR1 and CDR2 (germline): ENHRY, SYGVKD. The CDR3 length is 14 residues. CDR3 bases: TGTGCCATCACCGGGACAGGAACCTACAATGAGCAGTTCTTC. It is translated as CAITGTGTYNEQFF.

CDR3 protein: CASSPRDYSNQPQHF. In DNA, the CDR3 is TGTGCCAGCAGTCCCAGGGACTATAGCAATCAGCCCCAGCATTTT. This chain links TRBV27 with TRBJ1-5, with D possibly matching TRBD1 (5 bases). V lost 5 bases and J lost 0, with 11 bases in between. CDR3 length: 15 residues. Per germline, CDR1 MNHEY and CDR2 SMNVEV (reference sequence).

The chain recombines TRBV6-5 with TRBJ1-2; the D gene is possibly TRBD1 (6 bases). Trimming shortened V by 0 bases and J by 7 bases, and 18 bases separated the two germline ends. Germline-derived CDR1 and CDR2 are MNHEY and SVGAGI. The CDR3 spans 16 residues. The CDR3 coding sequence is TGTGCCAGCAGTTACTCGGGGGCCGACAGGAGATCTGGCTACACCTTC. It translates to CASSYSGADRRSGYTF.

The gene calls are TRBV11-2 and TRBJ2-1; D is perhaps TRBD2 (5 bases). This CDR3 comprises 14 residues. The V gene's germline CDR1 is SGHAT and CDR2 FQNNGV. V lost 7 bases, J lost 2 bases, and 12 bases lay in between. CDR3 nucleotide sequence: TGTGCCAGCACCCTAAGCGGCGCCTACAATGAGCAGTTCTTC. It is translated as CASTLSGAYNEQFF. Filled out from reference TRBV11-2 and TRBJ2-1, the complete variable domain reads EAGVAQSPRYKIIEKRQSVAFWCNPISGHATLYWYQQILGQGPKLLIQFQNNGVVDDSQLPKDRFSAERLKGVDSTLKIQPAKLEDSAVYLCASTLSGAYNEQFFGPGTRLTVL.

The chain is built from TRBV5-1 and TRBJ2-1, with D possibly TRBD1 on 6 matching bases. V gave up 4 bases and J gave up 3 bases, with 14 bases separating them. Germline V gives CDR1 SGHRS, CDR2 YFSETQ. This CDR3 is 15 amino acids long. CDR3: CASSPPRGDYNEQFF. CDR3 DNA sequence: TGCGCCAGCAGCCCCCCCAGGGGCGACTACAATGAGCAGTTCTTC.